The 28 T cell receptor beta chains listed next were all sequenced from one sample in a study of T-cell memory formation after mild COVID-19. TCRdb re-called the 5' RACE reads through MiXCR, storing one row per CDR3 protein. The sample holds about 160,000 distinct CDR3 sequences, less than 40% seen once. The sample comprised PBMCs or a T cell subset sorted from them (not recorded which). Source of these receptors: an adult woman who had mild COVID-19 (a few samples of this study predate the infection). Cell type and time point are not known.

V gene TRBV30 combines with J gene TRBJ1-1, with no clear D. V was pared by 5 bases and J by 0 bases, with 7 bases between. CDR1 is GTSNPN, CDR2 SVGIG, per germline (reference sequence). The CDR3 is 12 residues long. The CDR3 DNA reads as TGTGCCTGGGGACGGCTGAACACTGAAGCTTTCTTT. Amino acid sequence: CAWGRLNTEAFF.

CDR3 nucleotides: TGCAGTGCTAATGATCAGGACAGTCCCTACAGGGGTGAAGCTTTCTTT. Protein: CSANDQDSPYRGEAFF. The chain couples TRBV20-1 to TRBJ1-1; TRBD1 matches 7 bases. V gave up 4 bases and J gave up 7 bases; unmatched junction bases: 18. Per germline, CDR1 DFQATT and CDR2 SNEGSKA (reference sequence). The CDR3 extends over 16 amino acids.

This clonotype was picked up many times. This sequence joins TRBV12-3 or TRBV12-4 and TRBJ2-7, with D possibly matching TRBD1 (6 bases). Trimming took off 1 base at V and 3 bases at J, with 7 bases between the two ends. The CDR3 consists of 13 residues. The CDR3 sequence is CASSLGTVYEQYF. Here the CDR3 DNA reads TGTGCCAGCAGTTTAGGGACAGTCTACGAGCAGTACTTC.

This clonotype was counted a few times. The V call is TRBV25-1, the J call TRBJ2-1, with D unresolved. The germline CDR1 and CDR2 sequences are MGHDK and SYGVNS. The CDR3 is 12 residues long. V shed 11 bases and J shed 1 base, with 9 bases lying between them. CDR3 DNA: TGTGCCGTGGCTGTTTCCTACAATGAGCAGTTCTTC. Translated: CAVAVSYNEQFF.

This clonotype was detected a few times. The chain carries TRBV5-1 and TRBJ2-1; TRBD1 might be the D (5 bases). The CDR3 extends over 14 amino acids. CDR1 and CDR2 from the germline V gene are SGHRS and YFSETQ. V was trimmed by 0 bases and J by 8 bases, leaving 12 bases between them. The CDR3 loop reads CASSLGQGNHEQFF. The DNA for the CDR3 is TGCGCCAGCAGCTTGGGTCAGGGCAACCATGAGCAGTTCTTC.

V and J are TRBV7-9 and TRBJ1-1, with 9 bases that match TRBD1. The CDR3 is made up of 13 amino acids. After removal of 6 bases from V and 3 bases from J, the junction contained 2 bases not matched to a gene. Germline CDR1 reads SEHNR; CDR2 reads FQNEAQ (reference sequence). This CDR3 is CASRQGADTEAFF. Written as DNA, the CDR3 is TGTGCCAGCAGACAGGGGGCCGACACTGAAGCTTTCTTT.

This chain connects TRBV19 to TRBJ2-5; D is uncertain. Germline loops: CDR1 LNHDA, CDR2 SQIVND (reference sequence). The V gene lost 9 bases and the J gene lost 0 bases, with 14 bases spanning the gap. The CDR3 runs to 14 residues. The CDR3 region has the DNA TGTGCCAGCTCTTTGGCCCGGTACCAAGAGACCCAGTACTTC. It translates to CASSLARYQETQYF.

Only a few counts were recorded for this clonotype. J is TRBJ2-1 and V is TRBV5-1; 10 nucleotides agree with TRBD2. CDR1 and CDR2 from the germline V gene are SGHRS and YFSETQ. Trimming removed 4 bases from V and 5 bases from J; junction bases left unmatched: 9. The length of the CDR3 is 16 residues. The chain's CDR3 is CASSQLTSGINNEQFF. Written as DNA, the CDR3 is TGCGCCAGCAGCCAGCTCACTAGCGGGATAAACAATGAGCAGTTCTTC.

The chain is built from TRBV6-5 and TRBJ2-1, with 7 bases matching TRBD2. Germline trimming cut 2 bases from V and 4 bases from J; bases unmatched to any gene: 2. Germline loops: CDR1 MNHEY, CDR2 SVGAGI. The CDR3 is made up of 14 amino acids. The CDR3 nucleotides read TGTGCCAGCAGTTACGGGACTAATTACAATGAGCAGTTCTTC. Translating it yields CASSYGTNYNEQFF.

This clonotype was recorded a few times. The gene calls are TRBV12-3 or TRBV12-4 and TRBJ2-5; 12 bases are a match to TRBD2. Trimming removed 5 bases from V and 3 bases from J; junction bases left unmatched: 10. The length of the CDR3 is 17 residues. The CDR3 coding sequence is TGTGCCAGCAGTGTCCGCCCTAGCGGGGGGGCGAAAGAGACCCAGTACTTC. It is translated as CASSVRPSGGAKETQYF.

This clonotype has more than one count but fewer than ten. The V gene is TRBV5-1, the J gene TRBJ2-5; D uncertain. Germline lookup yields CDR1 SGHRS and CDR2 YFSETQ. Between the trimmed V and J ends, which lost 0 bases and 5 bases, there was a span of 8 bases. The CDR3 has 13 residues. CDR3 in DNA: TGCGCCAGCAGCTTGGGGATGGTGGAGACCCAGTACTTC. It encodes CASSLGMVETQYF. Complete variable domain (other parts from reference TRBV5-1 and TRBJ2-5): KAGVTQTPRYLIKTRGQQVTLSCSPISGHRSVSWYQQTPGQGLQFLFEYFSETQRNKGNFPGRFSGRQFSNSRSEMNVSTLELGDSALYLCASSLGMVETQYFGPGTRLLVL.

This clonotype is medium-sized. J is TRBJ2-3 and V is TRBV12-3 or TRBV12-4; 7 positions match TRBD2. The J segment lost 0 bases and the V segment lost 0 bases, leaving 6 bases of the junction unmatched. The CDR3 consists of 17 residues. The CDR3 DNA follows: TGTGCCAGCAGTTTAGCGGGGAGGGGTCCTAGCACAGATACGCAGTATTTT. As protein: CASSLAGRGPSTDTQYF.

This clonotype was found a few times. This chain joins TRBV2 and TRBJ1-5; D gene unclear. Germline lookup yields CDR1 SNHLY and CDR2 FYNNEI. The CDR3 runs to 17 residues. The V gene lost 6 bases and the J gene lost 2 bases, with 20 bases spanning the gap. This chain's CDR3 is CASSHEQWNEGNQPQHF. In nucleotides, the CDR3 is TGTGCCAGCAGCCACGAACAGTGGAACGAGGGCAATCAGCCCCAGCATTTT.

The chain employs TRBV10-3 and TRBJ2-3; D remains unclear. Trimming stripped 5 bases from V and 4 bases from J, with 7 bases between. Germline CDR1 and CDR2: ENHRY and SYGVKD. The CDR3 consists of 12 residues. CDR3 region: CAISSNSDTQYF. For the CDR3, the DNA is TGTGCCATCAGTTCCAACTCAGATACGCAGTATTTT.

This clonotype was seen at least ten times. This sequence joins TRBV7-2 and TRBJ2-5, with D perhaps being TRBD1 or TRBD2 (6 bases each). V lost 4 bases to trimming and J lost 4 bases, with 16 bases between them. This CDR3 is built from 15 residues. The germline CDR1 and CDR2 sequences are SGHTA and FQGNSA. The CDR3 bases are TGTGCCAGCAGCTCCCCGGGGGCGCTCAGAGAGACCCAGTACTTC. As protein: CASSSPGALRETQYF.

This chain connects TRBV11-2 to TRBJ2-3; the match to TRBD1 covers 7 bases. V shed 0 bases and J 2 bases; nucleotides not matched to a gene: 2. Germline assignment: CDR1 SGHAT and CDR2 FQNNGV. The CDR3 length is 15 residues. The DNA for the CDR3 is TGTGCCAGCAGCTTAGAGGACAGGCTCACAGATACGCAGTATTTT. This codes for CASSLEDRLTDTQYF. Together with reference TRBV11-2 and TRBJ2-3, the CDR3 gives the full variable domain: EAGVAQSPRYKIIEKRQSVAFWCNPISGHATLYWYQQILGQGPKLLIQFQNNGVVDDSQLPKDRFSAERLKGVDSTLKIQPAKLEDSAVYLCASSLEDRLTDTQYFGPGTRLTVL.

The chain joins TRBV5-1 to TRBJ2-7, with 8 bases that match TRBD2. This CDR3 has 14 residues. CDR1 SGHRS and CDR2 YFSETQ come from the germline V gene. J lost 6 bases, V lost 4 bases, and 9 bases had no gene match. The CDR3 DNA reads TGCGCCAGCAGCCCGCGGCCAAGCGGGGGCGAGCAGTACTTC. Translating it yields CASSPRPSGGEQYF.

This clonotype was detected only a few times. The rearrangement joins TRBV7-3 to TRBJ2-1, with 8 bases that match TRBD1. CDR3 size: 14 residues. CDR1 is SGHTA, CDR2 FQGTGA, per germline. Trimming cost V 5 bases and J 4 bases; bases outside gene matches: 4. The DNA for the CDR3 is TGTGCCAGCAGCAGAGACAGGGGTTACAATGAGCAGTTCTTC. This gives the protein CASSRDRGYNEQFF.

The chain has TRBV6-6 and TRBJ2-1; no clear D gene. V was trimmed by 2 bases and J by 0 bases, leaving 11 bases between them. The CDR3 extends over 16 amino acids. Germline V gives CDR1 MNHNY, CDR2 SVGAGI (reference sequence). Here the CDR3 reads CASSYVGSRSYNEQFF. The CDR3 nucleotides are TGTGCCAGCAGTTACGTAGGCTCCCGCTCCTACAATGAGCAGTTCTTC.

The chain uses TRBV5-1 and TRBJ1-1; 9 bases are shared with TRBD1. Germline loops: CDR1 SGHRS, CDR2 YFSETQ. This CDR3 contains 16 residues. The ends lost 0 bases at V and 1 base at J; junction bases unmatched: 4. The DNA for the CDR3 is TGCGCCAGCAGCTTGGCGGGACAGGGATCGAACACTGAAGCTTTCTTT. Its protein is CASSLAGQGSNTEAFF. The full variable domain, in which reference TRBV5-1 and TRBJ1-1 provide the parts outside the CDR3, is KAGVTQTPRYLIKTRGQQVTLSCSPISGHRSVSWYQQTPGQGLQFLFEYFSETQRNKGNFPGRFSGRQFSNSRSEMNVSTLELGDSALYLCASSLAGQGSNTEAFFGQGTRLTVV.

This clonotype has just a few counts. The chain couples TRBV19 to TRBJ2-6; 9 nucleotides match TRBD2. V lost 7 bases and J lost 0; bases outside the gene matches: 4. This CDR3 spans 16 amino acids. Germline-derived CDR1 and CDR2 are LNHDA and SQIVND (reference sequence). The CDR3 region is CASKSGGNSGANVLTF. CDR3 DNA: TGTGCCAGTAAAAGCGGGGGGAACTCTGGGGCCAACGTCCTGACTTTC.

The rearrangement links TRBV7-2 to TRBJ2-5; tentative D call: TRBD2 (6 bases). Per the germline V gene, CDR1 is SGHTA and CDR2 is FQGNSA. V lost 1 base to trimming and J lost 9 bases, with 21 bases between them. The CDR3 contains 16 residues. CDR3 nucleotides: TGTGCCAGCAGCTTAGTTGGAGGGCAAACGATAGCAGCCCAGTACTTC. Protein: CASSLVGGQTIAAQYF.

The chain employs TRBV27 and TRBJ2-1; no reliable D call. CDR1 and CDR2 (germline): MNHEY, SMNVEV (reference sequence). Trimming shortened V by 0 bases and J by 10 bases, and 10 bases separated the two germline ends. This CDR3 contains 13 residues. CDR3 sequence (DNA): TGTGCCAGCAGTTTATCCCTTCGAGCGGAGCAGTTCTTC. Its translation is CASSLSLRAEQFF.

This rearrangement joins TRBV18 to TRBJ2-1; 9 bases map to TRBD2. The J segment lost 7 bases and the V segment lost 3 bases, leaving 7 bases of the junction unmatched. The germline V gene encodes CDR1 KGHSH and CDR2 LQKENI. This CDR3 contains 15 residues. The CDR3 sequence is CASSPLAGVGNEQFF. The CDR3 bases are TGTGCCAGCTCACCCTTAGCGGGAGTGGGTAATGAGCAGTTCTTC.

This clonotype was picked up a small number of times. The chain recombines TRBV20-1 with TRBJ2-7, with D hard to call. Per the germline V gene, CDR1 is DFQATT and CDR2 is SNEGSKA (reference sequence). The CDR3 totals 13 residues. V shed 2 bases and J shed 7 bases, with 15 bases lying between them. As DNA, the CDR3 is TGCAGTGCTAGAAAACCGAATCGAGCAGAGCAGTACTTC. It encodes CSARKPNRAEQYF.

The chain recombines TRBV5-1 with TRBJ2-1; D remains ambiguous. Per the germline V gene, CDR1 is SGHRS and CDR2 is YFSETQ. V was clipped by 5 bases and J by 0 bases, with 12 bases between them. The CDR3 is 15 residues long. In DNA, the CDR3 is TGCGCCAGCAGTTACGATCCAAGCTCCTACAATGAGCAGTTCTTC. This translates into CASSYDPSSYNEQFF.

This clonotype was observed a few times. V gene TRBV25-1 combines with J gene TRBJ2-7; D is uncertain. The CDR3 loop spans 13 amino acids. The V end lost 6 bases, the J end lost 1 base, and 10 bases lay between the germline ends. Germline V gene sequence: CDR1 MGHDK, CDR2 SYGVNS. CDR3 protein: CASRSSGSYEQYF. Here the CDR3 DNA reads TGTGCCAGCAGAAGTAGTGGATCCTACGAGCAGTACTTC.

This clonotype was detected a few times. The chain is built from TRBV15 and TRBJ2-3, with D perhaps TRBD2 (5 bases). Trimming took off 1 base at V and 0 bases at J, with 11 bases between the two ends. Looked up from germline, CDR1 is LNHNV and CDR2 is YYDKDF (reference sequence). This CDR3 region has 16 residues. This CDR3 reads CATSRVERASTDTQYF. The CDR3 DNA sequence: TGTGCCACCAGCAGAGTTGAGAGGGCAAGCACAGATACGCAGTATTTT.